These T cell receptor beta chains were read from a single sample in a study of identical twins. TCRdb analysed the 5' RACE reads with MiXCR anew, one entry per CDR3 protein. The table records a few hundred thousand distinct CDR3 sequences, roughly 9.5% of them present only once. The sample was also linked to a second study, of yellow fever vaccine responses in identical twins.

The sequenced material came from PBMCs. These receptors were taken from a young woman in good health. The CDR3 runs from the conserved cysteine through the conserved F or W. The D gene is left open where the match is weak. Clone size is stated in some rows and not others, as once, few, many or a class when expanded.

TRBJ2-3	NA	many	TRBV28	CASSFPGLRDTQYF	TGTGCCAGCAGTTTCCCCGGACTCAGAGATACGCAGTATTTT
TRBJ1-5	NA	NA	TRBV24-1	CATSDERTQHF	TGTGCCACCAGTGATGAAAGGACCCAGCATTTT
TRBJ2-3	NA	NA	TRBV28	CASSHRNTDTQYF	TGTGCCAGCAGTCACAGAAACACAGATACGCAGTATTTT
TRBJ2-1	TRBD2	NA	TRBV7-2	CASSAVAGTTYNEQFF	TGTGCCAGCAGCGCAGTAGCGGGCACAACCTACAATGAGCAGTTCTTC
TRBJ2-1	TRBD1	few	TRBV4-1	CASSLDRTGGPLKEQFF	TGCGCCAGCAGCCTCGATAGGACAGGGGGCCCCCTCAAGGAGCAGTTCTTC
TRBJ2-3	NA	NA	TRBV12-3/TRBV12-4	CASILKGTDTQYF	TGTGCCAGCATTTTAAAGGGGACAGATACGCAGTATTTT
TRBJ2-1	TRBD2	few	TRBV3-1	CASSPPGLAGGGNEQFF	TGTGCCAGCAGCCCTCCGGGACTAGCGGGAGGGGGTAATGAGCAGTTCTTC
TRBJ2-3	NA	many	TRBV12-3/TRBV12-4	CASSPPRGRWGADTQYF	TGTGCCAGCAGTCCCCCGCGGGGGCGATGGGGGGCAGATACGCAGTATTTT
TRBJ2-7	NA	NA	TRBV15	CATSRASLGGYEQYF	TGTGCCACCAGCAGAGCTTCTTTAGGGGGCTACGAGCAGTACTTC
TRBJ1-1	NA	many	TRBV7-3	CASSLGRGLDTEAFF	TGTGCCAGCAGCTTAGGCCGGGGTTTGGACACTGAAGCTTTCTTT
TRBJ2-5	TRBD1	few	TRBV27	CASSLATGDPGETQYF	TGTGCCAGCAGTTTAGCGACAGGGGACCCAGGGGAGACCCAGTACTTC
TRBJ2-7	NA	many	TRBV6-1	CASRFVGDPTYEQYF	TGTGCCAGCAGATTCGTCGGGGACCCAACCTACGAGCAGTACTTC
TRBJ2-3	NA	NA	TRBV12-3/TRBV12-4	CASRLGSRTQYF	TGTGCCAGCAGATTAGGTAGCCGTACGCAGTATTTT
TRBJ1-1	NA	few	TRBV20-1	CSAPDQTNTEAFF	TGCAGTGCCCCGGACCAAACGAACACTGAAGCTTTCTTT
TRBJ2-7	NA	NA	TRBV7-2	CASSLASIKLDEQYF	TGTGCCAGCAGCTTAGCTTCCATTAAACTAGACGAGCAGTACTTC
TRBJ2-2	NA	NA	TRBV25-1	CASKPPGTGELFF	TGTGCCAGCAAACCCCCAGGGACCGGGGAGCTGTTTTTT
TRBJ2-1	TRBD2	NA	TRBV5-4	CASSLGTIGTYNEQFF	TGTGCCAGCAGCTTAGGGACTATCGGGACGTACAATGAGCAGTTCTTC
TRBJ2-7	NA	many	TRBV5-1	CASSHGTWGESSYEQYF	TGCGCCAGCAGCCATGGAACATGGGGCGAATCCTCCTACGAGCAGTACTTC
TRBJ2-1	TRBD2	few	TRBV2	CASMTARAGTLFF	TGTGCCAGCATGACCGCACGAGCGGGAACACTGTTCTTC
TRBJ2-2	NA	many	TRBV10-3	CAISESGLKSTGELFF	TGTGCCATCAGTGAGTCAGGGTTGAAGTCCACCGGGGAGCTGTTTTTT
TRBJ2-4	NA	many	TRBV29-1	CSIIVLEAKNIQYF	TGCAGCATAATTGTGTTAGAAGCCAAAAACATTCAGTACTTC
TRBJ2-5	TRBD2	NA	TRBV7-9	CASSPRLAGLQETQYF	TGTGCCAGCAGCCCCCGACTAGCGGGCCTCCAAGAGACCCAGTACTTC
TRBJ1-2	NA	many	TRBV12-3/TRBV12-4	CASSPDGFGYTF	TGTGCCAGCAGCCCGGACGGGTTCGGCTACACCTTC
TRBJ2-7	TRBD2	NA	TRBV6-1	CASRTSGTSSLGPYYEQYF	TGTGCCAGCAGAACGTCCGGGACTAGCAGCTTGGGGCCTTACTACGAGCAGTACTTC
TRBJ2-1	TRBD2	NA	TRBV6-2/TRBV6-3	CASSFSGLAGVGSSYNEQFF	TGTGCCAGCAGTTTTTCGGGACTAGCGGGAGTGGGAAGCTCCTACAATGAGCAGTTCTTC
TRBJ2-7	NA	NA	TRBV15	CATRPSDRPQQYF	TGTGCCACCAGACCTAGCGACAGGCCGCAGCAGTACTTC
TRBJ2-3	NA	few	TRBV7-2	CASSSDVRETDTQYF	TGTGCCAGCAGCTCGGACGTACGAGAAACAGATACGCAGTATTTT
TRBJ2-5	NA	many	TRBV5-1	CASSASGNREETQYF	TGCGCCAGCAGCGCGAGCGGAAATCGAGAAGAGACCCAGTACTTC
TRBJ2-3	TRBD1	NA	TRBV3-1	CASSQRTGLSTDTQYF	TGTGCCAGCAGCCAAAGGACAGGGCTTAGCACAGATACGCAGTATTTT
TRBJ2-5	NA	few	TRBV7-2	CASSLGLRGGPQETQYF	TGTGCCAGCAGCTTAGGGCTACGAGGGGGTCCACAAGAGACCCAGTACTTC
TRBJ2-5	NA	NA	TRBV2	CASSRGTGEETQYF	TGTGCCAGCAGCCGGGGGACGGGGGAAGAGACCCAGTACTTC
TRBJ1-1	NA	NA	TRBV7-9	CASSGRTGNTEAFF	TGTGCCAGCAGCGGAAGAACCGGGAACACTGAAGCTTTCTTT
TRBJ2-3	NA	many	TRBV7-7	CASSQSWGTDTQYF	TGTGCTAGCAGCCAGTCGTGGGGTACAGATACGCAGTATTTT
TRBJ2-1	TRBD1	few	TRBV11-2	CASSPYLGTGRNNEQFF	TGTGCCAGCAGCCCCTACCTCGGGACAGGGAGGAACAATGAGCAGTTCTTC
TRBJ2-1	NA	NA	TRBV6-5	CASSLAEGANEQFF	TGTGCCAGCAGTTTAGCGGAAGGGGCCAATGAGCAGTTCTTC
TRBJ2-2	NA	few	TRBV27	CASSFSLWRNTGELFF	TGTGCCAGCAGTTTTAGTCTGTGGCGGAACACCGGGGAGCTGTTTTTT
TRBJ2-7	NA	many	TRBV28	CASSLIRDRNYEQYF	TGTGCCAGCAGTTTAATCCGGGACCGAAACTACGAGCAGTACTTC
TRBJ2-6	NA	once	TRBV5-4	CASSLVLGGRGSGANVLTF	TGTGCCAGCAGCTTGGTCCTCGGGGGCAGAGGGTCTGGGGCCAACGTCCTGACTTTC
TRBJ1-6	TRBD1	NA	TRBV20-1	CSAREASGTANSPLHF	TGCAGTGCTAGAGAGGCCTCCGGGACAGCCAATTCACCCCTCCACTTT
TRBJ2-3	NA	NA	TRBV4-2	CASSPDWFTDTQYF	TGTGCCAGCAGCCCCGATTGGTTCACAGATACGCAGTATTTT
TRBJ2-5	TRBD2	NA	TRBV6-1	CASSPRGTRKETQYF	TGTGCCAGCAGTCCGAGAGGGACTAGGAAAGAGACCCAGTACTTC
TRBJ2-2	NA	few	TRBV7-3	CASLSRTGELFF	TGTGCCAGCCTTTCGCGTACCGGGGAGCTGTTTTTT
TRBJ2-7	NA	many	TRBV12-3/TRBV12-4	CASSPEQGGPLHEQYF	TGTGCCAGCAGTCCGGAACAGGGCGGCCCCCTCCACGAGCAGTACTTC
TRBJ2-1	TRBD2	few	TRBV20-1	CSARDRGGRSPYNEQFF	TGCAGTGCTAGAGATCGGGGCGGGAGGAGCCCCTACAATGAGCAGTTCTTC
TRBJ2-1	TRBD2	few	TRBV18	CASAWREGSYNEQFF	TGTGCCAGCGCCTGGCGGGAGGGATCCTACAATGAGCAGTTCTTC
TRBJ2-3	NA	few	TRBV12-3/TRBV12-4	CASGENTDTQYF	TGTGCCAGCGGGGAGAACACAGATACGCAGTATTTT
TRBJ2-1	NA	many	TRBV5-4	CASSKGGGRSYNEQFF	TGTGCCAGCAGCAAGGGGGGGGGCCGCTCCTACAATGAGCAGTTCTTC
TRBJ2-5	TRBD2	few	TRBV3-1	CASSQDLVTSGEETQYF	TGTGCCAGCAGCCAAGATCTGGTAACTAGCGGGGAAGAGACCCAGTACTTC
TRBJ1-4	NA	few	TRBV20-1	CSARDNSEKLFF	TGCAGTGCTAGAGATAATAGTGAAAAACTGTTTTTT
TRBJ2-5	NA	few	TRBV20-1	CSASPSGLSQETQYF	TGCAGTGCTAGTCCCTCGGGACTGTCCCAAGAGACCCAGTACTTC
TRBJ2-5	TRBD1	many	TRBV5-1	CASTSTGVGETQYF	TGCGCCAGCACCTCTACAGGGGTGGGGGAGACCCAGTACTTC
TRBJ2-7	NA	NA	TRBV20-1	CSARDPATISYEQYF	TGCAGTGCTAGAGATCCCGCTACCATCTCCTACGAGCAGTACTTC
TRBJ2-6	NA	few	TRBV15	CATSRTGTGANVLTF	TGTGCCACCAGCAGAACAGGGACTGGGGCCAACGTCCTGACTTTC
TRBJ1-1	NA	NA	TRBV29-1	CSVDAGDTEAFF	TGCAGCGTTGACGCGGGTGATACTGAAGCTTTCTTT
TRBJ2-3	NA	few	TRBV10-3	CAISDPLLLTDTQYF	TGTGCCATCAGTGACCCTCTCCTCCTCACAGATACGCAGTATTTT
TRBJ2-2	NA	few	TRBV2	CASSELGDTGELFF	TGTGCCAGCAGTGAATTGGGGGACACCGGGGAGCTGTTTTTT
TRBJ2-7	NA	many	TRBV7-2	CASSSQPRGLTYEQYF	TGTGCCAGCAGCTCCCAACCCAGGGGACTGACCTACGAGCAGTACTTC
TRBJ2-2	NA	NA	TRBV15	CATSRDSPGTGTGELFF	TGTGCCACCAGCAGAGATTCCCCAGGGACGGGAACCGGGGAGCTGTTTTTT